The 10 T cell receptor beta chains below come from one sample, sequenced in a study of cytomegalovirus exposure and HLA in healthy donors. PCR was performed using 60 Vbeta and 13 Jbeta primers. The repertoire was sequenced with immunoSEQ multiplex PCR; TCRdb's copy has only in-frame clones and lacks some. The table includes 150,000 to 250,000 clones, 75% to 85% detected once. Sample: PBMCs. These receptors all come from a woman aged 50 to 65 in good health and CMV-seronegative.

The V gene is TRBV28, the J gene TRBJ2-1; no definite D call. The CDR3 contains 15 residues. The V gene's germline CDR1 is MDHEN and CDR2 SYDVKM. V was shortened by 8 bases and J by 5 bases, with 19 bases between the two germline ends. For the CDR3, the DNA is TGTGCCAGCCGCCGCTACAGTAACATCAACAATGAGCAGTTCTTC. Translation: CASRRYSNINNEQFF.

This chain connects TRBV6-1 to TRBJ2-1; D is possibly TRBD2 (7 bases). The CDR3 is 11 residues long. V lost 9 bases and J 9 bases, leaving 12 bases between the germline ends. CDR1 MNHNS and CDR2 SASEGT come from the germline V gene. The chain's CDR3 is CARGGGSEQFF. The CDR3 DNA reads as TGTGCCAGAGGGGGGGGGAGTGAGCAGTTCTTC.

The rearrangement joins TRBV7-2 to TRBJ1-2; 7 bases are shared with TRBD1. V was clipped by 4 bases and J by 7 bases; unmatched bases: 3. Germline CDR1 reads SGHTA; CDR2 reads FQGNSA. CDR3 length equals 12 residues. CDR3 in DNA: TGTGCCAGCAGCTCGACAGGGCTTGGCTACACCTTC. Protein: CASSSTGLGYTF.

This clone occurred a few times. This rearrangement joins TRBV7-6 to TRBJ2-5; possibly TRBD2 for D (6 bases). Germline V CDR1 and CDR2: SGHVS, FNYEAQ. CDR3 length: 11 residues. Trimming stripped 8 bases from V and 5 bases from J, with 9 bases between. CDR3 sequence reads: CASRGGETQYF. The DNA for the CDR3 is TGTGCCAGCCGTGGGGGGGAGACCCAGTACTTC.

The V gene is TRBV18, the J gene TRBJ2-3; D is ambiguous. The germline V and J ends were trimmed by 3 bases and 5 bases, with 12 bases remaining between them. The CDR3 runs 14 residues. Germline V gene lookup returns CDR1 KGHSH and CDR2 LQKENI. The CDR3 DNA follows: TGTGCCAGCTCACCGTCAGCGCCCAAAGATACGCAGTATTTT. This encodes CASSPSAPKDTQYF.

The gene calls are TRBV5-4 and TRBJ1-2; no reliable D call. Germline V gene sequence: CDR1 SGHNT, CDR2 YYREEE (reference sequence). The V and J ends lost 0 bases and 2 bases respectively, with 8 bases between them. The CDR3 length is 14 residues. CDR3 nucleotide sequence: TGTGCCAGCAGCTTGGGACACCGAAACTATGGCTACACCTTC. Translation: CASSLGHRNYGYTF.

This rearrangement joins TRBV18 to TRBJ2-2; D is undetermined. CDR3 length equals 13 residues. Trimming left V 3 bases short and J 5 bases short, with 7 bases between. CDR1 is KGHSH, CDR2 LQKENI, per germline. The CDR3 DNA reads TGTGCCAGCTCACCCCCGGTGACCGGGGAGCTGTTTTTT. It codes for CASSPPVTGELFF.

The CDR3 DNA reads as TGTGCCAGCAGTTTGGGGGGACTAGGGGCAGATACGCAGTATTTT. Amino acids: CASSLGGLGADTQYF. The chain joins TRBV28 to TRBJ2-3; TRBD2 matches 8 bases. The ends lost 3 bases at V and 4 bases at J; junction bases unmatched: 6. The CDR3 has 15 amino acids. From germline, CDR1 is MDHEN and CDR2 SYDVKM.

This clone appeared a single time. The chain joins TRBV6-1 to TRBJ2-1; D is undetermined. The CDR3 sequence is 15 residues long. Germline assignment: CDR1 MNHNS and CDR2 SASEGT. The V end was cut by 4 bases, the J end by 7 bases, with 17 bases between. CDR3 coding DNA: TGTGCCAGCAGTGCGAGCACCCAGTCAGGAAATGAGCAGTTCTTC. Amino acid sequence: CASSASTQSGNEQFF.

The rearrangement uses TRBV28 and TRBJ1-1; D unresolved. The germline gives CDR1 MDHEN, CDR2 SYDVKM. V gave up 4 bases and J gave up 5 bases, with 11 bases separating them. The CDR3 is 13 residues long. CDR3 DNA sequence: TGTGCCAGCAGTTGGAAGGAGGAAACTGAAGCTTTCTTT. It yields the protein CASSWKEETEAFF.